The TCR beta chain described here comes from a study of read filtering for tumor transcriptome and immune sequencing. Study information: IR-seq gave about 3.5 to 11 million TCR reads per sample; RNA-seq gave roughly 75 to 1,300.

Ten or more counts support this clonotype. The library was built from approximately 400 ng RNA with molecular barcoded adaptors for alpha/delta and beta/gamma chains. In TCRdb, the reads were re-called with MiXCR into one record per CDR3 protein. The data hold 65,000 or so distinct CDR3 sequences, with roughly 19% observed a single time. Germline V CDR1 and CDR2: DFQATT, SNEGSKA (reference sequence). The CDR3 covers 13 residues. Trimming removed 3 bases at V and 7 bases at J, with 16 bases between. The receptor comes from a donor at least 40 years old with multiple myeloma. The J gene is TRBJ2-7, the V gene TRBV20-1; D is uncertain. Sequenced input: a population of CD138-negative cells sorted from bone marrow. The CDR3 DNA follows: TGCAGTGCTAGTGGTTCATGGGCAGGAGAGCAGTACTTC. Protein product: CSASGSWAGEQYF.